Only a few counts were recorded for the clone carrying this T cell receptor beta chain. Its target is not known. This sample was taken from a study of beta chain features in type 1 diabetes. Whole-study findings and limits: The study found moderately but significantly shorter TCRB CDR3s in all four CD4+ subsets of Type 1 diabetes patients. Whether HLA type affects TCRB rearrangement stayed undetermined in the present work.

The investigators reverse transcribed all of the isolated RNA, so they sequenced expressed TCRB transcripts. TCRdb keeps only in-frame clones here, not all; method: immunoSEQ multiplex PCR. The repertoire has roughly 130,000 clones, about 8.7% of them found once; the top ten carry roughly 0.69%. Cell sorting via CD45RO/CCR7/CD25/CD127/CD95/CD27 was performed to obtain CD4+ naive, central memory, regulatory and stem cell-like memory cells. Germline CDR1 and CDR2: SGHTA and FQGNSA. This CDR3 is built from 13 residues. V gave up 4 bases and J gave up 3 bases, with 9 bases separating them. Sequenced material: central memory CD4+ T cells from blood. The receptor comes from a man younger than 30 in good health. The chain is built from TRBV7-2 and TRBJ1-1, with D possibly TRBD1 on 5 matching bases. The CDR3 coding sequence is TGTGCCAGCAGCTCACAGGCAGACACTGAAGCTTTCTTT. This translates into CASSSQADTEAFF.